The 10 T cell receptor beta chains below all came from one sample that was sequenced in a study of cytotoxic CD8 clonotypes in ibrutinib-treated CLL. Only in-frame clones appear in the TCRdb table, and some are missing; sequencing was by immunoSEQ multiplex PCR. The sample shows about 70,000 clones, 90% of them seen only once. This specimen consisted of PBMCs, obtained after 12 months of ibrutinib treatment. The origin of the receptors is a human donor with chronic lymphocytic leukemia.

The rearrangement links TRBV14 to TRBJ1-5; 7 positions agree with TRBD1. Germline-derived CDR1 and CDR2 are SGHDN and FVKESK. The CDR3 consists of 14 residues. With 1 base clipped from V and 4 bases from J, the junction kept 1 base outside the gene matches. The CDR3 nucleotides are TGTGCCAGCAGCCAAGGACAGGGAAATCAGCCCCAGCATTTT. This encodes CASSQGQGNQPQHF.

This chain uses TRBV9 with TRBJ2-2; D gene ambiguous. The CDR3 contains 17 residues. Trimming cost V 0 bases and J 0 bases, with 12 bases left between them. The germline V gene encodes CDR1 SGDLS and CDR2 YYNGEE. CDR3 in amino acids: CASSVGGGVANTGELFF. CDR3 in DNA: TGTGCCAGCAGCGTAGGTGGCGGAGTTGCGAACACCGGGGAGCTGTTTTTT. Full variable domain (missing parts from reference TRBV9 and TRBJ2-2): DSGVTQTPKHLITATGQRVTLRCSPRSGDLSVYWYQQSLDQGLQFLIQYYNGEERAKGNILERFSAQQFPDLHSELNLSSLELGDSALYFCASSVGGGVANTGELFFGEGSRLTVL.

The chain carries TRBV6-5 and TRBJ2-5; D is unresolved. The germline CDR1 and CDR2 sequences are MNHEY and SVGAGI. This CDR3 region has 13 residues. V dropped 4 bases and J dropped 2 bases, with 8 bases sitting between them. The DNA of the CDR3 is TGTGCCAGCAGTTCCTTAGGGCAAGAGACCCAGTACTTC. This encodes CASSSLGQETQYF.

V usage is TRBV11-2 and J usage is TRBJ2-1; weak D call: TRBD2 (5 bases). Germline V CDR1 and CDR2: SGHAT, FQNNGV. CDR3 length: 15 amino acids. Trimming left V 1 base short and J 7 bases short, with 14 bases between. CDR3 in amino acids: CASSLGGPRRNEQFF. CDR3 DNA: TGTGCCAGCAGCTTAGGAGGGCCCCGGAGGAATGAGCAGTTCTTC.

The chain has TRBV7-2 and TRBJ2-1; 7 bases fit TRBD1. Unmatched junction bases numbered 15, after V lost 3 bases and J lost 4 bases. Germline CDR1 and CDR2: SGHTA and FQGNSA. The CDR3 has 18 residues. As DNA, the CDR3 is TGTGCCAGCAGCTTTCAGCCGTCAGGGGGTTCTTGGTACAATGAGCAGTTCTTC. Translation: CASSFQPSGGSWYNEQFF.

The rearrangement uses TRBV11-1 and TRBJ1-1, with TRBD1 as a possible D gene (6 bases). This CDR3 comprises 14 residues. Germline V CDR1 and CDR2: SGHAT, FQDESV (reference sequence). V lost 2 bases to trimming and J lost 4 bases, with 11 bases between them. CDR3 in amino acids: CASSLSGGGTEAFF. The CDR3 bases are TGTGCCAGCAGCTTATCGGGGGGCGGCACTGAAGCTTTCTTT.

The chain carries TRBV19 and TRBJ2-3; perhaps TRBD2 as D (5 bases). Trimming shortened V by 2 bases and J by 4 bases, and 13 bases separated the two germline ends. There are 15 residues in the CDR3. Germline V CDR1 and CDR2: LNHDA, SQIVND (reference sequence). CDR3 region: CASSILAGNPDTQYF. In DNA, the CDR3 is TGTGCCAGTAGTATACTGGCCGGGAACCCAGATACGCAGTATTTT.

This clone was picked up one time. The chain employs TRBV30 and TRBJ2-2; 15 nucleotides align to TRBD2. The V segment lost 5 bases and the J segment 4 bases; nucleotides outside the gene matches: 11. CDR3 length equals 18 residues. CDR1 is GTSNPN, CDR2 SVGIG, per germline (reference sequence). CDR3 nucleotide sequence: TGTGCCTGGCGCCAGAGGACTAGCGGGAGGGCCTTCACCGGGGAGCTGTTTTTT. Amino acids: CAWRQRTSGRAFTGELFF.

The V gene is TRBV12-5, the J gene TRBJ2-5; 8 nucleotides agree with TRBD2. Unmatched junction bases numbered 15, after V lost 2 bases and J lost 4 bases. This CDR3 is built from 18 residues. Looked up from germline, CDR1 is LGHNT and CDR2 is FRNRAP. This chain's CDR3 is CASGLFLVDKRELETQYF. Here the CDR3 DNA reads TGTGCTAGTGGTTTGTTTCTGGTCGATAAGCGGGAGTTAGAGACCCAGTACTTC.

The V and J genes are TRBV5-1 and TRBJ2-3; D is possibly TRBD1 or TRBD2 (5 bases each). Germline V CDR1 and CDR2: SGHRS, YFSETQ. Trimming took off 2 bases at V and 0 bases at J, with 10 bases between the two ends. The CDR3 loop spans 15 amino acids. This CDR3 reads CASSFQGVSTDTQYF. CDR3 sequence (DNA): TGCGCCAGCAGCTTCCAGGGAGTTAGCACAGATACGCAGTATTTT.